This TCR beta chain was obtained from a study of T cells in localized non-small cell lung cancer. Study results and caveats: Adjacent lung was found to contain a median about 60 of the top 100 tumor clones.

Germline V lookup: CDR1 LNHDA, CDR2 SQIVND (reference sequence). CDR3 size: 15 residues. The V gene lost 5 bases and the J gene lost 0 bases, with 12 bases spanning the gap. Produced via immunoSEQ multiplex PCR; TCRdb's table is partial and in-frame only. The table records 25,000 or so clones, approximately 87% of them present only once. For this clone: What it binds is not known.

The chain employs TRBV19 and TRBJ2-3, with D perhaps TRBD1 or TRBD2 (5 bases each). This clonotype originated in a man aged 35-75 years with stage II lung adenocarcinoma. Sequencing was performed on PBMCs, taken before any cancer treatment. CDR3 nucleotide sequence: TGTGCCAGTAGTTCGGGACCTTTTAGCACAGATACGCAGTATTTT. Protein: CASSSGPFSTDTQYF.